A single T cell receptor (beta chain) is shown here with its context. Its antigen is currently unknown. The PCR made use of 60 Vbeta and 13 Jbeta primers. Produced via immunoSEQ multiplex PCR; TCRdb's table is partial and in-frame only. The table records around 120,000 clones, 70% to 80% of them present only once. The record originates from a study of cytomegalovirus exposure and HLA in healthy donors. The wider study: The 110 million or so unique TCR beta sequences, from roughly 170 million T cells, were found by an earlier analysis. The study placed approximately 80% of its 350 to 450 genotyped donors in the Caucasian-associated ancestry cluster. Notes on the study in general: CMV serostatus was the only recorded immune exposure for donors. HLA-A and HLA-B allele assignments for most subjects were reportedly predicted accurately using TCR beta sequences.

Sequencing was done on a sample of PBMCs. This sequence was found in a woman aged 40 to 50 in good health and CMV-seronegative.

CDR3 DNA: TGTGCCAGCAGCTCGCCTAGACTAGCGGGGGAGGAGACCCAGTACTTC. Translating it yields CASSSPRLAGEETQYF. This sequence joins TRBV7-2 and TRBJ2-5; 12 bases fit TRBD2. Germline V gives CDR1 SGHTA, CDR2 FQGNSA. This CDR3 comprises 16 residues. After removal of 4 bases from V and 5 bases from J, the junction contained 8 bases not matched to a gene.